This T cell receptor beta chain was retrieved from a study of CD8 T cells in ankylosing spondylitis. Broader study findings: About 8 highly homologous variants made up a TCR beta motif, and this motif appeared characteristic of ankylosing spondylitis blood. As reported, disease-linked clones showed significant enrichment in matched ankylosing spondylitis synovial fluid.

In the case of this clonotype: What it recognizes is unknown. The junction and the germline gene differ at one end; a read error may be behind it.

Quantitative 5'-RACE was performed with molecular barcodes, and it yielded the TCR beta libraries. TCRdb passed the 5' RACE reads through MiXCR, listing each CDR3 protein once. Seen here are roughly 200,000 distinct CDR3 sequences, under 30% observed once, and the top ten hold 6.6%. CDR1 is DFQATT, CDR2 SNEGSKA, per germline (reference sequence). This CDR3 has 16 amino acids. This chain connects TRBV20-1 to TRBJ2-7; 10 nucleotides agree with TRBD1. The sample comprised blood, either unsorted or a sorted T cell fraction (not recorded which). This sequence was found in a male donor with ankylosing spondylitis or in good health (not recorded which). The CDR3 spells CIANPTGGTSSYEQYF. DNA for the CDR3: TGCATTGCTAACCCGACAGGGGGCACATCGTCCTACGAGCAGTACTTC.